This is a list of T cell receptor beta chains from one sample in a study of post-analysis software for immune sequencing data. TCRdb reanalysed the PCR reads using MiXCR and keeps one entry per CDR3 protein. The sample holds about 770,000 distinct CDR3 sequences, roughly 46% seen once. Sequenced: blood. The receptors here all came from a girl between 5 and 17 years old with multiple sclerosis. Each CDR3 is given with its conserved first and last residue. D genes are given only for firm matches. Clone size is shown for a subset of rows, as once, few, many or a class of expanded clone.

j_call d_call v_call clone_size cdr3_nt cdr3_aa
TRBJ1-6 . TRBV12-3/TRBV12-4 few TGTGCCACGGCGGGAGGTAATTCACCCCTCCACTTT CATAGGNSPLHF
TRBJ1-2 . TRBV12-3/TRBV12-4 few TGTGCCAGCAATCCGACCGGGACCCAGGGGGGCTACACCTTC CASNPTGTQGGYTF
TRBJ1-2 . TRBV6-2/TRBV6-3 . TGTGCCAGCAGTTACCCGCAGAGTTCCTACACCTTC CASSYPQSSYTF
TRBJ2-5 . TRBV20-1 . TGCAGTGCCCACCCGGGGAATCAAGAGACCCAGTACTTC CSAHPGNQETQYF
TRBJ1-2 TRBD1 TRBV12-3/TRBV12-4 . TGTGCCAGCAGCCCAGGGCCGGGACAGGGGGGGAACTATGGCTACACCTTC CASSPGPGQGGNYGYTF
TRBJ2-3 TRBD2 TRBV4-1 . TGCGCCAGCAGCGGGGCTAGCGGGAGCCCAATGACAGATACGCAGTATTTT CASSGASGSPMTDTQYF
TRBJ2-3 . TRBV20-1 few TGCAGTGCTACCTTACCGGGACGCGGCGTAACGCAGTATTTT CSATLPGRGVTQYF
TRBJ2-5 TRBD1 TRBV27 . TGTGCCACCTCCTACAGGGGACAAGAGTACTTC CATSYRGQEYF
TRBJ2-4 . TRBV10-3 . TGTGCCATCAGTGAGCGACTAACCCGCAAAGATCTAGCCAAAAACATTCAGTACTTC CAISERLTRKDLAKNIQYF
TRBJ2-5 TRBD1 TRBV7-2 few TGTGCCAGCAGCTTCTGGGGACAGGGCTTTCAAGAGACCCAGTACTTC CASSFWGQGFQETQYF
TRBJ2-3 . TRBV20-1 few TGCAGTGCGGGCCAGGGCACAGATACGCAGTATTTT CSAGQGTDTQYF
TRBJ1-2 . TRBV5-6 many TGTGCCAGCAGCTTGGCTTCCGCCTGGCAGTCCTATGGCTACACCTTC CASSLASAWQSYGYTF
TRBJ2-5 TRBD1 TRBV24-1 . TGTGCCACCAGTGATTTAGGGGGCCGAGAGACCCAGTACTTC CATSDLGGRETQYF
TRBJ2-3 . TRBV14 . TGTGCCAGCAGCCAACAGCGGCCCGGCACAGATACGCAGTATTTT CASSQQRPGTDTQYF
TRBJ1-1 . TRBV2 . TGTGCCAGCGATGGGTCTCAGGCATTACAGAACACTGAAGCTTTCTTT CASDGSQALQNTEAFF
TRBJ2-7 TRBD1 TRBV6-1 . TGTGCCAGCAGTGAATCCCCGGGACAGGGGGCCTACGAGCAGTACTTC CASSESPGQGAYEQYF
TRBJ2-5 . TRBV20-1 . TGCAGTGCCCGACGAGGGGTCGGAGAGACCCAGTACTTC CSARRGVGETQYF
TRBJ2-1 TRBD2 TRBV2 . TGTGCCAGCAGTGAAAGTTGGGGGGGACTAGCGGGAGGGAACTCCTACAATGAGCAGTTCTTC CASSESWGGLAGGNSYNEQFF
TRBJ2-7 . TRBV10-3 . TGTGCCATCAGTGGTGGCTTGAGCTCCTACGAGCAGTACTTC CAISGGLSSYEQYF
TRBJ2-1 TRBD2 TRBV5-1 . TGCGCCAGCAGCCTTAGGACTAGCGGGAGGGCCGGAAGTGAGCAGTTCTTC CASSLRTSGRAGSEQFF
TRBJ1-1 . TRBV6-1 . TGTGCCAGCAGGGCATCCGGGTTTGAAGCTTTCTTT CASRASGFEAFF
TRBJ2-6 . TRBV29-1 . TGCAGCGTAGGGCTAACTGGGGCCAACGTCCTGACTTTC CSVGLTGANVLTF
TRBJ2-5 . TRBV20-1 few TGCAGTGCTGCAAGAGGGAGAGAGACCCAGTACTTC CSAARGRETQYF
TRBJ1-5 . TRBV10-3 few TGTGCCATCTTCTTACCCGGACAGCTTAGCAATCAGCCCCAGCATTTT CAIFLPGQLSNQPQHF
TRBJ2-1 . TRBV29-1 once TGCAGCGGAAAGCGGGTTGAGCAGTTCTTC CSGKRVEQFF
TRBJ2-3 TRBD1 TRBV15 few TGTGCCACCAGCAGAGGACAGGGGGCAACAGATACGCAGTATTTT CATSRGQGATDTQYF
TRBJ2-7 TRBD2 TRBV6-5 . TGTGCCAGCAGTCCTACTAGCGGGTTCGGGGGCGAGCAGTACTTC CASSPTSGFGGEQYF
TRBJ2-1 TRBD2 TRBV7-9 . TGTGCCAGCAGCTTAGACCTAGCGGGAGGCAAGTACAATGAGCAGTTCTTC CASSLDLAGGKYNEQFF
TRBJ2-1 TRBD2 TRBV6-2/TRBV6-3 . TGTGCCAGCAGGGCTAGCGGGGACAATGAGCAGTTCTTC CASRASGDNEQFF
TRBJ2-4 . TRBV7-9 . TGTGCCAGCAGCTTACAGACTACCGAGGCGAAAAACATTCAGTACTTC CASSLQTTEAKNIQYF
TRBJ2-3 TRBD2 TRBV5-1 . TGCGCCAGCACCGGGCTAGCGGGAGCCGATACGCAGTATTTT CASTGLAGADTQYF
TRBJ2-7 TRBD2 TRBV7-8 . TGTGCCAGCAGCCCCCCGGGACTAGCGGATCACGAGCAGTACTTC CASSPPGLADHEQYF
TRBJ2-5 TRBD2 TRBV20-1 few TGCAGTGCTAGAGAGGGGCTAGCGGGGCGGGAAGAGACCCAGTACTTC CSAREGLAGREETQYF
TRBJ2-1 TRBD2 TRBV14 . TGTGCCAGCAGCCCGAACACACTAGCGGGCTCCTACAATGAGCAGTTCTTC CASSPNTLAGSYNEQFF
TRBJ1-5 . TRBV15 . TGTGCCACCAGCAGAGATGGGGCAGGGTACAATCAGCCCCAGCATTTT CATSRDGAGYNQPQHF
TRBJ2-2 TRBD2 TRBV20-1 once TGCAGTGCTCCCGTAGCGGGAGGGCCCGGGGAGCTGTTTTTT CSAPVAGGPGELFF
TRBJ2-5 . TRBV5-1 . TGCGCCACAGGGACTGACCGGGAGACCCAGTACTTC CATGTDRETQYF
TRBJ2-7 . TRBV7-2 . TGTGCCAGCAGCTTAGAGGACACTTACGAGCAGTACTTC CASSLEDTYEQYF
TRBJ2-5 . TRBV28 few TGTGCCAGCAGTTTAGGGATAGACCTCTACCCCTTCTGGGAGACCCAGTACTTC CASSLGIDLYPFWETQYF
TRBJ2-5 . TRBV28 . TGTGCCAGCGTAGGTCCCTTGGGGGTTGGCGAGACCCAGTACTTC CASVGPLGVGETQYF
TRBJ2-3 TRBD2 TRBV20-1 . TGCAGTGCTAGAGTCCCGGGAGGGGATACGCAGTATTTT CSARVPGGDTQYF
TRBJ2-7 . TRBV11-2 few TGTGCCAGCAGGGCAGGACAGTTCTTCTCCTACGAGCAGTACTTC CASRAGQFFSYEQYF